Presented here are 2 T cell receptor beta chains from one specimen sequenced in a study of TIL therapy for anti-PD-1-resistant metastatic lung cancer. Time point indicated: pre-treatment sample, taken before nivolumab and TIL therapy. The tumor samples were excised metastases, mostly pleural nodules or supraclavicular lymph nodes. Sequencing used immunoSEQ v3. The table came from immunoSEQ multiplex PCR; TCRdb's copy has only in-frame clones and leaves some out. The data contain approximately 12,000 clones, approximately 59% of them singletons. The sequencing used tumor tissue, collected at baseline. These TCRs come from a person aged 25 to 85 with non-small cell lung cancer.

V and J are TRBV18 and TRBJ2-2; D possibly corresponds to TRBD1 (5 bases). The CDR3 runs to 15 residues. With 3 bases removed from V and 7 bases from J, the gap between germline ends came to 15 bases. Per the germline V gene, CDR1 is KGHSH and CDR2 is LQKENI. The CDR3 protein is CASSPTLDRSGELFF. Written as DNA, the CDR3 is TGTGCCAGCTCACCTACCCTCGACAGAAGCGGGGAGCTGTTTTTT. Variable domain in full (rest from reference TRBV18 and TRBJ2-2): NAGVMQNPRHLVRRRGQEARLRCSPMKGHSHVYWYRQLPEEGLKFMVYLQKENIIDESGMPKERFSAEFPKEGPSILRIQQVVRGDSAAYFCASSPTLDRSGELFFGEGSRLTVL.

In its sample, this clone was seen once. CDR3 protein: CASIPRDKKEQYF. The DNA of the CDR3 is TGCGCCAGCATCCCCCGGGACAAAAAGGAGCAGTACTTC. This chain connects TRBV10-1 to TRBJ2-7, with D perhaps matching TRBD1 (6 bases). Trimming cost V 7 bases and J 7 bases, with 17 bases left between them. Germline CDR1 reads WNHNN; CDR2 reads SYGVQD (reference sequence). The CDR3 loop spans 13 amino acids.